This is a list of T cell receptor beta chains from one sample in a study of Ad26.COV2.S vaccination and SARS-CoV-2 variants. Repertoires were generated with immunoSEQ multiplex PCR, while TCRdb's copy carries only in-frame clones and drops some. The table lists 350,000 to 600,000 clones, nearly 90% of them singletons. The material was peripheral blood, obtained in a trial of Ad26.COV2.S vaccine versus placebo. The receptors stem from a person between 18 and 65 years old who received the Ad26.COV2.S COVID-19 vaccine or a placebo. Both conserved end residues are part of each CDR3. Each record gives: J gene, D gene, V gene, clone size, CDR3 DNA, CDR3 protein. The D gene is left open where the match is weak. Some rows mark clone size as missing; the rest say once, few, many or name a class of expanded clone.

J gene: TRBJ2-2
D gene: .
V gene: TRBV28
clone size: .
CDR3 DNA: TGTGCCAGCAGTCCGAGCAGGGGAAACACCGGGGAGCTGTTTTTT
CDR3 protein: CASSPSRGNTGELFF

J gene: TRBJ2-5
D gene: TRBD1
V gene: TRBV2
clone size: .
CDR3 DNA: TGTGCCAGCAACCTACACCAACTCAGGGGGAATGTAGAGACCCAGTACTTC
CDR3 protein: CASNLHQLRGNVETQYF

J gene: TRBJ2-2
D gene: TRBD1
V gene: TRBV7-8
clone size: .
CDR3 DNA: TGTGCCAGCAGCTTAAGAGACAGGGCGGGTACCGGGGAGCTGTTTTTT
CDR3 protein: CASSLRDRAGTGELFF

J gene: TRBJ2-6
D gene: TRBD2
V gene: TRBV5-1
clone size: .
CDR3 DNA: TGCGCCAGCAGCGGGGGACTATCGCCTAACGCCAACGTCCTGACTTTC
CDR3 protein: CASSGGLSPNANVLTF

J gene: TRBJ2-7
D gene: .
V gene: TRBV11-2
clone size: .
CDR3 DNA: TGTGCCAGCAGTGAGGGTGGGGACGGACCCTACGAGCAGTACTTC
CDR3 protein: CASSEGGDGPYEQYF

J gene: TRBJ2-2
D gene: .
V gene: TRBV30
clone size: .
CDR3 DNA: TGTGCCTGGAGAGGAGATTCATCGACCGGGGAGCTGTTTTTT
CDR3 protein: CAWRGDSSTGELFF

J gene: TRBJ1-2
D gene: .
V gene: TRBV19
clone size: .
CDR3 DNA: TGTGCCAGTAGTATCCACAAGGACTATGGCTACACCTTC
CDR3 protein: CASSIHKDYGYTF

J gene: TRBJ1-2
D gene: TRBD1
V gene: TRBV5-1
clone size: .
CDR3 DNA: TGCGCCAGCAGCTTGGCGACAGAACAGGGGGGAAGGAATGGCTACACCTTC
CDR3 protein: CASSLATEQGGRNGYTF

J gene: TRBJ2-7
D gene: .
V gene: TRBV30
clone size: once
CDR3 DNA: TGTGCCTGGGAGAGGGGAGCCTACGAGCAGTACTTC
CDR3 protein: CAWERGAYEQYF

J gene: TRBJ1-5
D gene: .
V gene: TRBV3-1/TRBV3-2
clone size: .
CDR3 DNA: TGTGCCAGCAGCCACAGGGAGGGTGGGCAGCCCCAGCATTTT
CDR3 protein: CASSHREGGQPQHF

J gene: TRBJ2-7
D gene: .
V gene: TRBV19
clone size: .
CDR3 DNA: TGTGCCAGTAGTCAACGGGCGAGCGAGCAGTACTTC
CDR3 protein: CASSQRASEQYF

J gene: TRBJ2-2
D gene: TRBD2
V gene: TRBV5-1
clone size: .
CDR3 DNA: TGCGCCAGCAGCTTGGAGGCTAGCGGGGTCACCGGGGAGCTGTTTTTT
CDR3 protein: CASSLEASGVTGELFF

J gene: TRBJ2-1
D gene: .
V gene: TRBV27
clone size: .
CDR3 DNA: TGTGCCAGCAGTCTAAAGCCAGGGACTGGACTCAATGAGCAGTTCTTC
CDR3 protein: CASSLKPGTGLNEQFF

J gene: TRBJ1-5
D gene: .
V gene: TRBV6-5
clone size: once
CDR3 DNA: TGTGCCAGCACTATGACCCGGACAAATCAGCCCCAGCATTTT
CDR3 protein: CASTMTRTNQPQHF

J gene: TRBJ1-2
D gene: .
V gene: TRBV7-9
clone size: .
CDR3 DNA: TGTGCCAGCAGCTTAGTTCCGATCTATGGCTACACCTTC
CDR3 protein: CASSLVPIYGYTF

J gene: TRBJ1-5
D gene: .
V gene: TRBV6-5
clone size: .
CDR3 DNA: TGTGCCAGCAGTTACGGGCGGGATCAGCCCCAGCATTTT
CDR3 protein: CASSYGRDQPQHF

J gene: TRBJ1-1
D gene: .
V gene: TRBV5-4
clone size: .
CDR3 DNA: TGTGCCAGCAGCTTCCAGGGGACCACTGAAGCTTTCTTT
CDR3 protein: CASSFQGTTEAFF

J gene: TRBJ1-2
D gene: .
V gene: TRBV6-5
clone size: .
CDR3 DNA: TGTGCCAGCAGTACCTCGGACGGCTATGGCTACACCTTC
CDR3 protein: CASSTSDGYGYTF

J gene: TRBJ2-3
D gene: TRBD1
V gene: TRBV6-5
clone size: .
CDR3 DNA: TGTGCCAGCAGTTACGAGGGGACAGGGGGGGTAGATACGCAGTATTTT
CDR3 protein: CASSYEGTGGVDTQYF

J gene: TRBJ2-2
D gene: TRBD2
V gene: TRBV19
clone size: .
CDR3 DNA: TGTGCCAGTAGGTATTCTAGCGGGACCACCGGGGAGCTGTTTTTT
CDR3 protein: CASRYSSGTTGELFF

J gene: TRBJ1-4
D gene: .
V gene: TRBV5-1
clone size: .
CDR3 DNA: TGCGCCAGCAGCTTAACGAGGGCCCCTAATGAAAAACTGTTTTTT
CDR3 protein: CASSLTRAPNEKLFF

J gene: TRBJ1-3
D gene: .
V gene: TRBV9
clone size: .
CDR3 DNA: TGTGCCAGCAGCGTAGGGGGTTCGTTGGGAAACACCATATATTTT
CDR3 protein: CASSVGGSLGNTIYF

J gene: TRBJ1-5
D gene: .
V gene: TRBV27
clone size: .
CDR3 DNA: TGTGCCAGCAGTAAAGGGGATCAGCCCCAGCATTTT
CDR3 protein: CASSKGDQPQHF

J gene: TRBJ1-3
D gene: .
V gene: TRBV7-2
clone size: .
CDR3 DNA: TGTGCCAGCAGCTTACTCGGAGGCATGGGATGGGGAGGAAACACCATATATTTT
CDR3 protein: CASSLLGGMGWGGNTIYF

J gene: TRBJ2-3
D gene: TRBD1
V gene: TRBV18
clone size: once
CDR3 DNA: TGTGCCAACTCCTTCGGGACAGGGGGCACAGATACGCAGTATTTT
CDR3 protein: CANSFGTGGTDTQYF

J gene: TRBJ1-1
D gene: .
V gene: TRBV27
clone size: .
CDR3 DNA: TGTGCCAGCAGCCCCGTGGGGGGCAAGGGAGCTTTCTTT
CDR3 protein: CASSPVGGKGAFF

J gene: TRBJ1-5
D gene: .
V gene: TRBV18
clone size: .
CDR3 DNA: TGTGCCAGCTCATCCCGGGACATCGGGAGCAATCAGCCCCAGCATTTT
CDR3 protein: CASSSRDIGSNQPQHF

J gene: TRBJ1-4
D gene: .
V gene: TRBV2
clone size: .
CDR3 DNA: TGTGCCAGCAGTGACCGGACCGGAGGGGGAAAACTGTTTTTT
CDR3 protein: CASSDRTGGGKLFF

J gene: TRBJ1-3
D gene: .
V gene: TRBV7-2
clone size: .
CDR3 DNA: TGTGCCAGCAGCCCAACAGGGAAGAGCTCTGGAAACACCATATATTTT
CDR3 protein: CASSPTGKSSGNTIYF

J gene: TRBJ1-5
D gene: .
V gene: TRBV2
clone size: once
CDR3 DNA: TGTGCCAGCAGTGACCCAGGGACCTTTCAGCCCCAGCATTTT
CDR3 protein: CASSDPGTFQPQHF

J gene: TRBJ2-3
D gene: .
V gene: TRBV7-9
clone size: .
CDR3 DNA: TGTGCCAGCAGCTTCTCGCTGGGTAGCACAGATACGCAGTATTTT
CDR3 protein: CASSFSLGSTDTQYF

J gene: TRBJ2-2
D gene: TRBD1
V gene: TRBV9
clone size: .
CDR3 DNA: TGTGCCAGCAGCGTAGGACAGGGGCCGAACACCGGGGAGCTGTTTTTT
CDR3 protein: CASSVGQGPNTGELFF

J gene: TRBJ1-2
D gene: TRBD1
V gene: TRBV4-3
clone size: few
CDR3 DNA: TGCGCCAGCAGGGGGGACAGGGGAATTAACTATGGCTACACCTTC
CDR3 protein: CASRGDRGINYGYTF

J gene: TRBJ2-1
D gene: .
V gene: TRBV19
clone size: .
CDR3 DNA: TGTGCCAGTAGTATAGGGTTCAATGAGCAGTTCTTC
CDR3 protein: CASSIGFNEQFF

J gene: TRBJ1-6
D gene: .
V gene: TRBV12-3/TRBV12-4
clone size: .
CDR3 DNA: TGTGCCAGCAGTTTAGGGGGAAATTCACCCCTCCACTTT
CDR3 protein: CASSLGGNSPLHF

J gene: TRBJ2-3
D gene: TRBD2
V gene: TRBV5-1
clone size: .
CDR3 DNA: TGCGCCAGCAGCCCCCTGACTAGCGACACAGATACGCAGTATTTT
CDR3 protein: CASSPLTSDTDTQYF

J gene: TRBJ1-6
D gene: TRBD1
V gene: TRBV3-1/TRBV3-2
clone size: .
CDR3 DNA: TGTGCCAGCAGCCAGACAGGGGTTTCACCCCTCCACTTT
CDR3 protein: CASSQTGVSPLHF

J gene: TRBJ2-3
D gene: .
V gene: TRBV6-1
clone size: .
CDR3 DNA: TGTGCCAGCAGTGAATTTGGCAGGATGCGGACAGATACGCAGTATTTT
CDR3 protein: CASSEFGRMRTDTQYF

J gene: TRBJ2-2
D gene: TRBD1
V gene: TRBV2
clone size: .
CDR3 DNA: TGTGCCACCACAACAGGGGGAAACACCGGGGAGCTGTTTTTT
CDR3 protein: CATTTGGNTGELFF

J gene: TRBJ2-3
D gene: .
V gene: TRBV9
clone size: .
CDR3 DNA: TGTGCCAGCAGCGTAGAAGTAGGGCTTAGCACAGATACGCAGTATTTT
CDR3 protein: CASSVEVGLSTDTQYF

J gene: TRBJ2-7
D gene: TRBD1
V gene: TRBV7-8
clone size: .
CDR3 DNA: TGTGCCAGCAGCCGTGACAGGGTCAACGAGCAGTACTTC
CDR3 protein: CASSRDRVNEQYF

J gene: TRBJ2-1
D gene: TRBD2
V gene: TRBV7-9
clone size: .
CDR3 DNA: TGTGCCGGAAATACAGATGGACTAGCGGGAGGGCCCACCAATGAGCAGTTCTTC
CDR3 protein: CAGNTDGLAGGPTNEQFF

J gene: TRBJ2-7
D gene: TRBD2
V gene: TRBV4-2
clone size: .
CDR3 DNA: TGTGCCAGCAGCCCGGGACTAGTGTCCTACGAGCAGTACTTC
CDR3 protein: CASSPGLVSYEQYF

J gene: TRBJ2-3
D gene: .
V gene: TRBV6-1
clone size: once
CDR3 DNA: TGTGCCAGCAGTGAAGGGGAGACACCAACAAAGGGGCCAGATACGCAGTATTTT
CDR3 protein: CASSEGETPTKGPDTQYF

J gene: TRBJ2-5
D gene: .
V gene: TRBV18
clone size: .
CDR3 DNA: TGTGCCAGCTCACCAAACCCGGTGGGGGAGACCCAGTACTTC
CDR3 protein: CASSPNPVGETQYF

J gene: TRBJ2-7
D gene: .
V gene: TRBV15
clone size: .
CDR3 DNA: TGTGCCACCAGCCGAGATCCGAGCGCGGGGCGAAGGTCAGAGCAGTACTTC
CDR3 protein: CATSRDPSAGRRSEQYF

J gene: TRBJ2-2
D gene: TRBD1
V gene: TRBV5-1
clone size: .
CDR3 DNA: TGCGCCAGCAGCCTAGCAGGGGGCACCGGGGAGCTGTTTTTT
CDR3 protein: CASSLAGGTGELFF

J gene: TRBJ2-3
D gene: .
V gene: TRBV30
clone size: .
CDR3 DNA: TGTGCCTGTAGTGAGTTCGGGGCAGATACGCAGTATTTT
CDR3 protein: CACSEFGADTQYF

J gene: TRBJ1-5
D gene: .
V gene: TRBV19
clone size: .
CDR3 DNA: TGTGCCAGTAGTAGCGCTGAGATGGCAGTCAATCAGCCCCAGCATTTT
CDR3 protein: CASSSAEMAVNQPQHF

J gene: TRBJ2-2
D gene: .
V gene: TRBV7-4
clone size: .
CDR3 DNA: TGTGCCAGCAGCGACAGAACCGGGGAGCTGTTTTTT
CDR3 protein: CASSDRTGELFF

J gene: TRBJ2-1
D gene: TRBD2
V gene: TRBV7-9
clone size: .
CDR3 DNA: TGTGCCAGCAGCGCCTACTTGGGACTAGCGGGAGACGAGCAGTTCTTC
CDR3 protein: CASSAYLGLAGDEQFF

J gene: TRBJ2-3
D gene: TRBD2
V gene: TRBV4-3
clone size: .
CDR3 DNA: TGCGCCAGCAGCCAAGGGGAAGGGCTAGCGGGGGGGCTAGGTACAGATACGCAGTATTTT
CDR3 protein: CASSQGEGLAGGLGTDTQYF

J gene: TRBJ2-1
D gene: TRBD1
V gene: TRBV18
clone size: .
CDR3 DNA: TGTGCCAGCTCAGACGGGACAGGGGTTCACAATGAGCAGTTCTTC
CDR3 protein: CASSDGTGVHNEQFF

J gene: TRBJ1-4
D gene: .
V gene: TRBV30
clone size: .
CDR3 DNA: TGTGCCTGGAGGTCAGACCCATCACCAGAAAAACTGTTTTTT
CDR3 protein: CAWRSDPSPEKLFF

J gene: TRBJ2-1
D gene: .
V gene: TRBV4-2
clone size: .
CDR3 DNA: TGTGCCAGCAGCCAAGATCCCCCCGACAGTAACAATGAGCAGTTCTTC
CDR3 protein: CASSQDPPDSNNEQFF